The source of this T cell receptor beta chain is a study of regulatory T cells in long-lasting Graves disease. CDR3 size: 14 residues. V lost 6 bases and J 6 bases, leaving 15 bases between the germline ends. Germline CDR1 reads LGHDT; CDR2 reads YNNKEL (reference sequence). Library construction for TCR beta used iRepertoire HTBI primers and Arm-PCR of CDR3 regions. Each CDR3 protein is one row after TCRdb ran MiXCR on the multiplex PCR reads. The table has about 500,000 distinct CDR3 sequences, more than 10% seen once. Time point denoted: newly diagnosed GD, antithyroid drugs for less than 3 months. PBMCs were the source of the RNA used for TCR sequencing. This same sample was also part of a study on T cells in Graves' hyperthyroidism and ophthalmopathy.

This chain joins TRBV3-1 and TRBJ2-1, with a weak D call TRBD1 (5 bases). This TCR was sampled from a woman younger than 45 with Graves disease. The sample here was peripheral blood mononuclear cells (PBMCs), taken at new diagnosis, from a patient treated with antithyroid drugs. CDR3 loop: CASSPVLRGNEQFF. The CDR3 bases are TGTGCCAGCAGTCCGGTCCTAAGGGGCAATGAGCAGTTCTTC.